A single sample is the source of the 11 T cell receptor beta chains below, sequenced in a study of blood T cell repertoires in COVID-19. Produced via immunoSEQ multiplex PCR; TCRdb's table is partial and in-frame only. Of 75,000 to 100,000 clones listed, roughly four fifths are singletons. Sequencing was done on a sample of peripheral blood. These receptors came from a human donor in a cohort sampled during active COVID-19.

Notes on this clone: One end of the junction fails to match germline, which may point to a read error. The chain links TRBV5-1 to TRBJ1-2; no definite D call. The CDR3 is 9 amino acids. Germline assignment: CDR1 SGHRS and CDR2 YFSETQ. CDR3: CASSFDTSF. The CDR3 DNA sequence: TGCGCCAGCAGCTTTGACACATCCTTC.

In DNA, the CDR3 is TGTGCCAGCTCCCTCGACAGGGGAATAGCTTTCTTT. Translated: CASSLDRGIAFF. V is TRBV18 and J is TRBJ1-1; 8 positions match TRBD1. Germline V lookup: CDR1 KGHSH, CDR2 LQKENI. V lost 6 bases and J lost 10; bases outside the gene matches: 7. The CDR3 is 12 residues long.

The J gene is TRBJ2-2, the V gene TRBV5-1, with a weak D call TRBD2 (5 bases). Germline V gene sequence: CDR1 SGHRS, CDR2 YFSETQ. The CDR3 is 16 residues long. Trimming left V 4 bases short and J 0 bases short, with 13 bases between. This chain's CDR3 is CASSLGLTANTGELFF. In nucleotides, the CDR3 is TGCGCCAGCAGCCTAGGACTGACCGCGAACACCGGGGAGCTGTTTTTT.

This chain connects TRBV5-6 to TRBJ2-6, with TRBD2 identical over 7 bases. The V segment lost 0 bases and the J segment 4 bases; nucleotides outside the gene matches: 10. CDR1 is SGHDT and CDR2 is YYEEEE in the germline V gene. The CDR3 consists of 18 residues. CDR3 region: CASSLAGAGGYGANVLTF. The CDR3 DNA is TGTGCCAGCAGCTTGGCCGGAGCCGGGGGGTACGGGGCCAACGTCCTGACTTTC.

This sequence joins TRBV18 and TRBJ1-1, with 8 bases lining up with TRBD1. Germline assignment: CDR1 KGHSH and CDR2 LQKENI. V lost 2 bases, J lost 1 base, and 6 bases stayed unmatched. The CDR3 is 16 residues long. CDR3 amino acids: CASSPFGGQENTEAFF. Written as DNA, the CDR3 is TGTGCCAGCTCACCATTCGGGGGACAGGAGAACACTGAAGCTTTCTTT.

The rearrangement uses TRBV7-8 and TRBJ2-5; 12 bases line up with TRBD2. Germline-derived CDR1 and CDR2 are SGHVS and FQNEAQ. The CDR3 is 17 residues long. V trimming: 1 base; J trimming: 7 bases; junction bases outside the gene matches: 10. This CDR3 is CASSLVSASGGGVTQYF. The CDR3 nucleotides read TGTGCCAGCAGCTTAGTATCGGCTAGCGGGGGGGGTGTGACCCAGTACTTC.

The chain carries TRBV5-5 and TRBJ2-7, with 8 bases lining up with TRBD2. Germline V gene sequence: CDR1 SGHKS, CDR2 YYEKEE (reference sequence). V was clipped by 0 bases and J by 2 bases; unmatched bases: 7. The CDR3 has 16 residues. CDR3 sequence (DNA): TGTGCCAGCAGCTTGGGGCTAGCGGGCCGGGCCTACGAGCAGTACTTC. Amino acids: CASSLGLAGRAYEQYF.

V usage is TRBV7-9 and J usage is TRBJ1-4; D may be TRBD1 (5 bases). CDR3 length equals 14 residues. Germline CDR1 and CDR2: SEHNR and FQNEAQ (reference sequence). Trimming took off 6 bases at V and 7 bases at J, with 15 bases between the two ends. The CDR3 nucleotides are TGTGCCAGCAGAAAAGGAGGGGCGCGTGAAAAACTGTTTTTT. Protein: CASRKGGAREKLFF.

The V and J genes are TRBV24-1 and TRBJ2-2; TRBD2 is a possible D gene (6 bases). Germline CDR1 reads KGHDR; CDR2 reads SFDVKD. Trimming stripped 2 bases from V and 6 bases from J, with 6 bases between. The CDR3 spans 13 residues. The CDR3 here is CATSDWRAGELFF. CDR3 sequence (DNA): TGTGCCACCAGTGATTGGAGGGCCGGGGAGCTGTTTTTT.

The CDR3: CASSNEGFAPLHF. For the CDR3, the DNA is TGTGCCAGCAGCAATGAGGGTTTCGCACCCCTCCACTTT. This sequence joins TRBV12-3 or TRBV12-4 and TRBJ1-6, with D uncertain. The CDR3 runs to 13 residues. V lost 6 bases and J lost 11, with 14 bases in between.

The CDR3 spells CASRAAGTSINEQFF. CDR3 DNA: TGTGCCAGCAGAGCCGCCGGGACTTCGATAAATGAGCAGTTCTTC. The chain combines TRBV28 with TRBJ2-1; maybe TRBD2 (6 bases). V was pared by 6 bases and J by 7 bases, with 19 bases between. Germline CDR1 reads MDHEN; CDR2 reads SYDVKM. The CDR3 contains 15 residues.